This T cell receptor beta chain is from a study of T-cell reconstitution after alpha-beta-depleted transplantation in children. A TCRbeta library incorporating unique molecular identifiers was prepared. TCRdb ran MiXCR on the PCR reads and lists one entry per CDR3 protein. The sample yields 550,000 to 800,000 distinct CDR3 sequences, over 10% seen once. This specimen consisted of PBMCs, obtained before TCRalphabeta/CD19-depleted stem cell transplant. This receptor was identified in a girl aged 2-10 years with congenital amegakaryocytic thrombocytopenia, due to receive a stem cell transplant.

DNA of the CDR3: TGTGCCACCAGCAGAGATCACAGGGGTGGCTACGAGCAGTACTTC. Its translation is CATSRDHRGGYEQYF. The rearrangement joins TRBV15 to TRBJ2-7, with TRBD1 identical over 7 bases. V trimming: 0 bases; J trimming: 3 bases; junction bases outside the gene matches: 5. The germline gives CDR1 LNHNV, CDR2 YYDKDF (reference sequence). The CDR3 is 15 amino acids.